This T cell receptor beta chain was identified in a study of early T cells in non-severe SARS-CoV-2 infection. Whole-study context: RNA in bulk from unsorted whole blood was sequenced, and chains were unpaired.

Study conclusions and caveats: Matching with VDJdb favored anti-spike CD8 responses (missing private and CD4 specificities).

The CDR3 sequence is 14 residues long. The V gene's germline CDR1 is SQVTM and CDR2 ANQGSEA. V was clipped by 7 bases and J by 0 bases, with 12 bases between them. Tagging with unique molecular identifiers was applied to individual cDNA molecules. TCRdb re-analysed the 5' RACE reads in MiXCR, keeping a single row per CDR3 protein. The sample carries just over 95,000 distinct CDR3 sequences, 9.5% to 11% recorded once. This clonotype was observed many times. The target antigen is unknown. The chain combines TRBV29-1 with TRBJ2-2, with D perhaps being TRBD1 or TRBD2 (5 bases each). This receptor was taken from an adult who was a healthcare worker with PCR-confirmed SARS-CoV-2 infection or an uninfected control (not recorded which). Material: whole blood. The CDR3, as DNA: TGCAGCGCCGGGGACCTCGCGAACACCGGGGAGCTGTTTTTT. Its protein product is CSAGDLANTGELFF.